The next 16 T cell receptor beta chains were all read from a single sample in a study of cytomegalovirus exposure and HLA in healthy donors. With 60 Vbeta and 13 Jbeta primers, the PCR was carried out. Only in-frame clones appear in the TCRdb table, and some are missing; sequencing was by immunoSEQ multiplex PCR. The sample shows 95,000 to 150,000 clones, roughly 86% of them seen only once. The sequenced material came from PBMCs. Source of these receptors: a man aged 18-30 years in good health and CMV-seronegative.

CDR3 region: CASSSAAVYNEQFF. DNA of the CDR3: TGCGCCAGCAGCTCGGCGGCGGTCTACAATGAGCAGTTCTTC. This sequence joins TRBV5-1 and TRBJ2-1; no reliable D call. The CDR3 extends over 14 amino acids. V was clipped by 3 bases and J by 3 bases, with 10 bases between them. Germline values: CDR1 SGHRS, CDR2 YFSETQ.

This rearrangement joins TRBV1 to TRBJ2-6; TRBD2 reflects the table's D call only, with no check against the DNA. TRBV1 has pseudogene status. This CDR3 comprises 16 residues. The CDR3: CTSSHPLLSGANVLTF. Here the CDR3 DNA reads TGCACCAGCAGCCATCCTCTTCTCTCTGGGGCCAACGTCCTGACTTTC.

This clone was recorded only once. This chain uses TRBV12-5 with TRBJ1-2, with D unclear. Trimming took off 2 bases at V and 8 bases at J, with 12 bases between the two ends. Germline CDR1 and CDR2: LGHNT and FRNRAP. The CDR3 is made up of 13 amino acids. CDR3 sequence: CASGLFLSTGYTF. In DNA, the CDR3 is TGTGCTAGTGGTTTGTTCCTATCTACGGGCTACACCTTC.

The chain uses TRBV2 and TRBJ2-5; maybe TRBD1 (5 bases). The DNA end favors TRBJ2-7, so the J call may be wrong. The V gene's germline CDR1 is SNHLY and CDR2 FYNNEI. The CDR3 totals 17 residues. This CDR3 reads CASRPSAGPKLSYEQYF. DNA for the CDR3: TGTGCCAGCAGACCCTCGGCAGGGCCCAAACTCTCCTACGAGCAGTACTTC.

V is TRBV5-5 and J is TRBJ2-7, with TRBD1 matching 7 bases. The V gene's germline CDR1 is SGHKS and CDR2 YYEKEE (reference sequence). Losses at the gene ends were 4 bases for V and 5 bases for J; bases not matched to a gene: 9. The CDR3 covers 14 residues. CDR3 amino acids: CASSPYRGLNEQYF. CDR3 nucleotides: TGTGCCAGCAGCCCATACAGGGGTCTAAACGAGCAGTACTTC.

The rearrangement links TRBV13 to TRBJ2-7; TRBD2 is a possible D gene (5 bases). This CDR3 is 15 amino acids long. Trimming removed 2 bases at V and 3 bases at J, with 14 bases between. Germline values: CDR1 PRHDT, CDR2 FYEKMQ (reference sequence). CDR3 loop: CASSLSGFLNYEQYF. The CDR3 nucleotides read TGTGCCAGCAGCTTAAGCGGCTTCCTAAACTACGAGCAGTACTTC. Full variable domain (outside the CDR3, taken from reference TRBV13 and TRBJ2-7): AAGVIQSPRHLIKEKRETATLKCYPIPRHDTVYWYQQGPGQDPQFLISFYEKMQSDKGSIPDRFSAQQFSDYHSELNMSSLELGDSALYFCASSLSGFLNYEQYFGPGTRLTVT.

CDR3: CASSLGQTGTSEKLFF. The CDR3 DNA sequence: TGTGCCAGCAGCTTAGGGCAAACGGGAACTTCTGAAAAACTGTTTTTT. The V gene is TRBV11-2, the J gene TRBJ1-4, with D unclear. The CDR3 extends over 16 amino acids. V lost 1 base to trimming and J lost 7 bases, with 16 bases between them. Germline assignment: CDR1 SGHAT and CDR2 FQNNGV.

In DNA form, the CDR3 reads TGTGCCAGCAGCATTGGACAGACTGAAACTAATGAAAAACTGTTTTTT. It specifies CASSIGQTETNEKLFF. The chain joins TRBV5-8 to TRBJ1-4, with D possibly being TRBD1 (6 bases). The V gene's germline CDR1 is SGHTS and CDR2 YDEGEE. The CDR3 contains 16 residues. Between the trimmed V and J ends, which lost 4 bases and 1 base, there was a span of 14 bases.

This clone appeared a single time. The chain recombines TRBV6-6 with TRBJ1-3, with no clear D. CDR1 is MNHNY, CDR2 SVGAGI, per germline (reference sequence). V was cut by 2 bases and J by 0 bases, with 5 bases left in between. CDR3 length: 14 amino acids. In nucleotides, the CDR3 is TGTGCCAGCAGTTACCGTAACTCTGGAAACACCATATATTTT. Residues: CASSYRNSGNTIYF.

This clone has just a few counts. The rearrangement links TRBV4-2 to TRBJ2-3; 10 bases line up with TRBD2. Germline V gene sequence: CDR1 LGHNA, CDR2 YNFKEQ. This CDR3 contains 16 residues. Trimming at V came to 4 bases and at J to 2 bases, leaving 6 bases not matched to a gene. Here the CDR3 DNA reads TGTGCCAGCAGCCCGGGACTAGCGCCTACCACAGATACGCAGTATTTT. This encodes CASSPGLAPTTDTQYF.

Here the CDR3 reads CASSPGGDVGIGQPQHF. The CDR3 region has the DNA TGTGCCAGCAGCCCCGGCGGGGATGTAGGGATAGGACAGCCCCAGCATTTT. The J gene is TRBJ1-5, the V gene TRBV21-1. TRBV21-1 is given as a pseudogene. CDR3 length equals 17 residues.

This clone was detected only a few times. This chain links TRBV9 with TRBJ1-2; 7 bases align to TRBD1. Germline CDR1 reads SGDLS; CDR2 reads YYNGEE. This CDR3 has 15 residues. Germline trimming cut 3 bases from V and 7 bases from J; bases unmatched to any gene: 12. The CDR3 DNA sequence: TGTGCCAGCAGCGCACCGCCCAGGGGGGTCGGTGGCTACACCTTC. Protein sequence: CASSAPPRGVGGYTF.

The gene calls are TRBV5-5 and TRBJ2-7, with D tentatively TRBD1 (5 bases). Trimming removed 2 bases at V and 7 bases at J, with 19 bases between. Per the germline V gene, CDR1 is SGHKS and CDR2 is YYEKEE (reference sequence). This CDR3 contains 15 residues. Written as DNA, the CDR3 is TGTGCCAGCAGCTTATGGGGCCAGGGAATAGGGGAGCAGTACTTC. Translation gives CASSLWGQGIGEQYF.

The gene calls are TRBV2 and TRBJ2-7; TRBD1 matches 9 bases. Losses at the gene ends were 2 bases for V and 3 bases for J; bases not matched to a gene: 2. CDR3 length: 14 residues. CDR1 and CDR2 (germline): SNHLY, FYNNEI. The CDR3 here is CASSERDRDYEQYF. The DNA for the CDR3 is TGTGCCAGCAGTGAAAGGGACAGGGACTACGAGCAGTACTTC.

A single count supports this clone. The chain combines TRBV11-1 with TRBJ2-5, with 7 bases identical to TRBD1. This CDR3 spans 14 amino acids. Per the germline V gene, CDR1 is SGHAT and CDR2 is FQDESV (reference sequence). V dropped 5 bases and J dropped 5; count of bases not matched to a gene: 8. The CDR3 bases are TGTGCCAGCAGCCTGCGACAGGGAAAGGAGACCCAGTACTTC. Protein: CASSLRQGKETQYF.

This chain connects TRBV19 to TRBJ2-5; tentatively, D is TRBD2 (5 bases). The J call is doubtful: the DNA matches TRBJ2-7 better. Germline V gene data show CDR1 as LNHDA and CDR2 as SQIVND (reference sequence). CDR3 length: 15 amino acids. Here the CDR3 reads CASSPIPGRDYEQYF. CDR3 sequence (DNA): TGTGCCAGTAGCCCCATCCCCGGACGGGACTACGAGCAGTACTTC.